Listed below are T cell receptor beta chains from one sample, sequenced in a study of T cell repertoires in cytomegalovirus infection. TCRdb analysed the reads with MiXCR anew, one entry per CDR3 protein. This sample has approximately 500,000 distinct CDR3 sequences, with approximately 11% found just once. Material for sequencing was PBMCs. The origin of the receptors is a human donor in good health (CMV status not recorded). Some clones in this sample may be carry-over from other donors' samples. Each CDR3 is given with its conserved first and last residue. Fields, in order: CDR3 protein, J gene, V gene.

CDR3aa: CASSDRLGSGSPLHF
j_gene: TRBJ1-6
v_gene: TRBV6-1

CDR3aa: CASSLVGQGREAFF
j_gene: TRBJ1-1
v_gene: TRBV27

CDR3aa: CASRPGIRMNTEAFF
j_gene: TRBJ1-1
v_gene: TRBV12-3/TRBV12-4

CDR3aa: CASSDQTGSSGYGYTF
j_gene: TRBJ1-2
v_gene: TRBV6-1

CDR3aa: CASRRGQGAFYEQYF
j_gene: TRBJ2-7
v_gene: TRBV12-3/TRBV12-4

CDR3aa: CASSLQVQMNTKAFF
j_gene: TRBJ1-1
v_gene: TRBV5-1

CDR3aa: CSAITTVMNTEAFF
j_gene: TRBJ1-1
v_gene: TRBV20-1

CDR3aa: CASSQQGVGAFF
j_gene: TRBJ1-1
v_gene: TRBV6-1

CDR3aa: CASSQDWERGISYEQYF
j_gene: TRBJ2-7
v_gene: TRBV4-2

CDR3aa: CAIRRDRGNVDPYNSPLHF
j_gene: TRBJ1-6
v_gene: TRBV23-1